One sample yielded the 21 T cell receptor beta chains listed below, sequenced in a study of post-analysis software for immune sequencing data. No antigen has been identified for these receptors. Study-wide results and limits: Controls showed lower frequencies than patients for 4 or 5 TRBV segments, and TRBV5-6, TRBV5-1 and TRBV20-1 were among these.

The TCR beta cDNA libraries contained unique molecular identifiers. TCRdb reprocessed the PCR reads via MiXCR and lists one record per CDR3 protein. The profile shows roughly 700,000 distinct CDR3 sequences, less than 35% of them singletons. Source material: blood. The receptors here all came from a girl aged 10-17 years with multiple sclerosis.

This clonotype was detected a few times. The genes are TRBV20-1 and TRBJ1-6, with TRBD1 identical over 7 bases. CDR3 length: 16 amino acids. The germline gives CDR1 DFQATT, CDR2 SNEGSKA (reference sequence). V gave up 6 bases and J gave up 8 bases; unmatched junction bases: 16. The CDR3 DNA is TGCAGTGCCCCAAACCCCTCAGGGGGGGGTTATTCACCCCTCCACTTT. Protein product: CSAPNPSGGGYSPLHF.

The V and J genes are TRBV27 and TRBJ1-1; the match to TRBD1 covers 9 bases. Germline-derived CDR1 and CDR2 are MNHEY and SMNVEV (reference sequence). V shed 2 bases and J 5 bases; nucleotides not matched to a gene: 9. The CDR3 has 16 amino acids. For the CDR3, the DNA is TGTGCCAGCAGTTTAATAGGACAGGGGTATGGGACTGAAGCTTTCTTT. Its translation: CASSLIGQGYGTEAFF.

The CDR3 DNA is TGTGCCAGCAGCCAAGAGAGGGGGGAGGGCCGAGAGACCCAGTACTTC. This translates into CASSQERGEGRETQYF. The chain uses TRBV3-1 and TRBJ2-5; possibly TRBD2 for D (7 bases). V was trimmed by 0 bases and J by 4 bases, leaving 15 bases between them. The CDR3 runs 16 residues. Germline loops: CDR1 LGHDT, CDR2 YNNKEL (reference sequence).

This clonotype has at least ten counts. The rearrangement uses TRBV20-1 and TRBJ1-2; TRBD1 agrees at 10 bases. Germline V gene lookup returns CDR1 DFQATT and CDR2 SNEGSKA (reference sequence). After removal of 6 bases from V and 3 bases from J, the junction contained 4 bases not matched to a gene. The CDR3 spans 13 residues. CDR3 DNA sequence: TGCAGTGCCTACGGGACAGGGGACTATGGCTACACCTTC. This sequence encodes CSAYGTGDYGYTF.

This clonotype was counted only a few times. As DNA, the CDR3 is TGTGCCATCAGTGAGTGGCTGGTCCACGAGCAGTACTTC. It translates to CAISEWLVHEQYF. The V and J genes are TRBV10-3 and TRBJ2-7, with D uncertain. Germline CDR1 reads ENHRY; CDR2 reads SYGVKD. V was shortened by 1 base and J by 5 bases, with 9 bases between the two germline ends. The CDR3 spans 13 residues.

The rearrangement joins TRBV11-3 to TRBJ2-1; 8 bases align to TRBD1. This CDR3 is built from 14 residues. V shed 4 bases and J 7 bases; nucleotides not matched to a gene: 6. Per the germline V gene, CDR1 is SGHNT and CDR2 is YENEEA. As DNA, the CDR3 is TGTGCCAGCAGCTCGTACAGGGGGAAGAATGAGCAGTTCTTC. It encodes CASSSYRGKNEQFF.

The chain combines TRBV3-1 with TRBJ1-6; a weak D match, TRBD1 (5 bases). V was cut by 3 bases and J by 14 bases, with 14 bases left in between. Per the germline V gene, CDR1 is LGHDT and CDR2 is YNNKEL (reference sequence). The CDR3 length is 13 residues. CDR3 residues: CASSHEAGTALHF. The CDR3 DNA reads as TGTGCCAGCAGCCATGAAGCAGGGACGGCCCTCCACTTT.

J is TRBJ2-5 and V is TRBV5-1; 8 bases agree with TRBD2. The CDR3 contains 14 residues. V shed 6 bases, J shed 7 bases, and the junction held 11 bases outside the gene matches. Germline V gives CDR1 SGHRS, CDR2 YFSETQ. CDR3 protein: CASNLNGGGRTQYF. DNA of the CDR3: TGCGCCAGCAACCTGAACGGGGGGGGAAGGACCCAGTACTTC. The full variable domain, its missing parts supplied by reference TRBV5-1 and TRBJ2-5, is KAGVTQTPRYLIKTRGQQVTLSCSPISGHRSVSWYQQTPGQGLQFLFEYFSETQRNKGNFPGRFSGRQFSNSRSEMNVSTLELGDSALYLCASNLNGGGRTQYFGPGTRLLVL.

In nucleotides, the CDR3 is TGCGCCAGCAGCCAAGATCTAGGAACAAGAGAGACCCAGTACTTC. Translating gives CASSQDLGTRETQYF. The V and J genes are TRBV4-3 and TRBJ2-7; D is unclear. The assigned J gene may be wrong: the sequence end matches TRBJ2-5 better. Germline assignment: CDR1 LGHNA and CDR2 YSLEER. The CDR3 runs to 15 residues.

The chain has TRBV7-2 and TRBJ2-7; possibly TRBD2 for D (6 bases). The CDR3 contains 15 residues. CDR1 and CDR2 from the germline V gene are SGHTA and FQGNSA. Trimming took off 5 bases at V and 1 base at J, with 15 bases between the two ends. CDR3 protein: CASSPGGSGSYEQYF. The DNA for the CDR3 is TGTGCCAGCAGCCCCGGTGGCAGCGGGTCCTACGAGCAGTACTTC.

This clonotype was seen many times. V gene TRBV15 combines with J gene TRBJ2-7, with D possibly TRBD1 on 6 matching bases. The CDR3 runs to 12 residues. Germline-derived CDR1 and CDR2 are LNHNV and YYDKDF (reference sequence). V dropped 6 bases and J dropped 6 bases, with 12 bases sitting between them. As DNA, the CDR3 is TGTGCCACCAGTACAGGGTTGGGCGAGCAGTACTTC. Translation gives CATSTGLGEQYF.

This clonotype was found a few times. This rearrangement joins TRBV11-2 to TRBJ2-3; D might be TRBD1 (5 bases). Trimming left V 8 bases short and J 0 bases short, with 12 bases between. Germline values: CDR1 SGHAT, CDR2 FQNNGV. This CDR3 spans 14 amino acids. CDR3 nucleotides: TGTGCCAGCGGAACGGCAGGGAGCACAGATACGCAGTATTTT. Translated, it gives CASGTAGSTDTQYF.

This chain links TRBV6-6 with TRBJ2-4; D tentatively reads TRBD1 or TRBD2 (5 bases each). The CDR3 consists of 14 residues. Germline V gene sequence: CDR1 MNHNY, CDR2 SVGAGI (reference sequence). V was trimmed by 5 bases and J by 0 bases, leaving 8 bases between them. As DNA, the CDR3 is TGTGCCAGCAGTCGAGGGGTAGCCAAAAACATTCAGTACTTC. Amino acids: CASSRGVAKNIQYF.

V is TRBV2 and J is TRBJ1-6, with 7 bases lining up with TRBD1. The CDR3 consists of 14 residues. V gave up 6 bases and J gave up 7 bases; unmatched junction bases: 6. From germline, CDR1 is SNHLY and CDR2 FYNNEI. The CDR3 bases are TGTGCCAGCAGGCCGGGACAGCAAAATTCACCCCTCCACTTT. Encoded protein: CASRPGQQNSPLHF.

This chain links TRBV12-3 or TRBV12-4 with TRBJ1-6; weak D call: TRBD1 (5 bases). Trimming stripped 1 base from V and 6 bases from J, with 10 bases between. CDR3 length: 15 amino acids. CDR3 bases: TGTGCCAGCAGTTTAGGCAGGGCGGTTAATTCACCCCTCCACTTT. It is translated as CASSLGRAVNSPLHF.

V is TRBV20-1 and J is TRBJ1-4; 7 bases are a match to TRBD1. With 0 bases clipped from V and 5 bases from J, the junction kept 6 bases outside the gene matches. The length of the CDR3 is 15 residues. Per the germline V gene, CDR1 is DFQATT and CDR2 is SNEGSKA (reference sequence). The chain's CDR3 is CSARDYNRGNEKLFF. As DNA, the CDR3 is TGCAGTGCTAGAGATTACAACAGGGGAAATGAAAAACTGTTTTTT.

As to this clonotype: One junction end does not reproduce the germline sequence, and a read error may be involved. V and J are TRBV3-1 and TRBJ1-1, with a possible D match to TRBD1 (5 bases). The CDR3 loop spans 14 amino acids. The germline gives CDR1 LGHDT, CDR2 YNNKEL (reference sequence). CDR3 nucleotides: TGTGCCAGCAGCCATTGGACACCGAACACTGAGGCTTTCTTT. This sequence encodes CASSHWTPNTEAFF.

Remarks on this clonotype: One end of the junction is discordant with germline, which a read error may explain. This sequence joins TRBV11-2 and TRBJ2-5; tentative D call: TRBD2 (5 bases). This CDR3 contains 14 residues. Germline V CDR1 and CDR2: SGHAT, FQNNGV. Here the CDR3 DNA reads TGTGCCAGCAGCTTAGACCCCCCCTGGGAGACCCGGTACTTC. It codes for CASSLDPPWETRYF.

A few counts support this clonotype. The V call is TRBV5-1, the J call TRBJ1-4; a possible D gene is TRBD1 (6 bases). Trimming removed 4 bases from V and 2 bases from J, with 12 bases in between. There are 15 residues in the CDR3. The germline V gene has CDR1 SGHRS and CDR2 YFSETQ. The CDR3 spells CASSLGTQTNEKLFF. The DNA of the CDR3 is TGCGCCAGCAGCCTGGGGACACAGACTAATGAAAAACTGTTTTTT.

In this sample, this clonotype turned up a few times. The rearrangement uses TRBV25-1 and TRBJ2-5, with D possibly being TRBD1 (5 bases). This CDR3 spans 14 amino acids. Germline lookup yields CDR1 MGHDK and CDR2 SYGVNS. The V and J ends lost 2 bases and 0 bases respectively, with 7 bases between them. The CDR3 protein is CASSEKGYQETQYF. CDR3 coding DNA: TGTGCCAGCAGTGAAAAGGGGTACCAAGAGACCCAGTACTTC. Using reference TRBV25-1 and TRBJ2-5 for the parts outside the CDR3, the full variable domain is EADIYQTPRYLVIGTGKKITLECSQTMGHDKMYWYQQDPGMELHLIHYSYGVNSTEKGDLSSESTVSRIRTEHFPLTLESARPSHTSQYLCASSEKGYQETQYFGPGTRLLVL.

This clonotype was counted a few times. V usage is TRBV29-1 and J usage is TRBJ2-1; D not resolved. Germline V gives CDR1 SQVTM, CDR2 ANQGSEA. V was trimmed by 7 bases and J by 0 bases, leaving 10 bases between them. This CDR3 has 13 residues. CDR3 amino acids: CSGGPRSYNEQFF. The CDR3 DNA reads as TGCAGCGGAGGCCCCCGCTCCTACAATGAGCAGTTCTTC.